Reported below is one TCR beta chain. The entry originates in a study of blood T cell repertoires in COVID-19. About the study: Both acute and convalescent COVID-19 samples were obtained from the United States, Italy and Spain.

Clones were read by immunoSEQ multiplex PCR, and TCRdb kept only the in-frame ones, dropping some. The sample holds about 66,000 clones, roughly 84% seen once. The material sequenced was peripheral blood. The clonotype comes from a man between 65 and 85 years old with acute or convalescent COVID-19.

The CDR3 bases are TGTGCCTGGAGTGAACAGCTTCATAGCAATCAGCCCCAGCATTTT. Protein product: CAWSEQLHSNQPQHF. The V gene is TRBV30, the J gene TRBJ1-5; D not certain. The CDR3 contains 15 residues. V shed 1 base and J shed 0 bases, with 10 bases lying between them. Germline CDR1 and CDR2: GTSNPN and SVGIG (reference sequence).